This T cell receptor (beta chain) was recovered during a study of blood T cell repertoires in COVID-19. The data were produced by immunoSEQ multiplex PCR, yet TCRdb's version contains in-frame clones alone and is incomplete. The sample holds 380,000 or so clones, over 65% seen once. CDR1 and CDR2 from the germline V gene are KGHSH and LQKENI. Trimming took 6 bases from V and 12 from J, leaving 23 bases between them. The CDR3 contains 14 residues. The clonotype was recovered from a human donor with acute or convalescent COVID-19. The donor label of this sample is uncertain. Sequencing was carried out using peripheral blood. This chain joins TRBV18 and TRBJ1-2; D is possibly TRBD1 (5 bases). CDR3 amino acids: CASSNLPRGEVDTF. The CDR3 DNA reads as TGTGCCAGCTCGAACCTGCCGCGGGGGGAGGTAGACACCTTC.